This entry lists 10 T cell receptor beta chains sequenced from one sample in a study of cytomegalovirus exposure and HLA in healthy donors. It was with 60 Vbeta and 13 Jbeta primers that the PCR ran. Method: immunoSEQ multiplex PCR; TCRdb's copy keeps in-frame clones and lacks some. This repertoire shows 80,000 to 95,000 clones, 60% to 80% found once; its top ten account for around 6%. The specimen sequenced was PBMCs. The origin of the receptors is a female donor in good health and CMV-seronegative.

The CDR3 loop reads CASSIRGIYEQYF. The DNA of the CDR3 is TGTGCCAGCAGTATCAGGGGTATCTACGAGCAGTACTTC. This rearrangement joins TRBV2 to TRBJ2-7, with D maybe TRBD1 (6 bases). V was clipped by 5 bases and J by 3 bases, with 11 bases between them. This CDR3 is built from 13 residues. The germline CDR1 and CDR2 sequences are SNHLY and FYNNEI.

DNA for the CDR3: TGTGCCAGCAGCGTGGGACAAATACACACCGGGGAGCTGTTTTTT. This encodes CASSVGQIHTGELFF. J is TRBJ2-2 and V is TRBV16; a weak D match, TRBD1 (6 bases). The CDR3 runs 15 residues. Trimming took 5 bases from V and 3 from J, leaving 13 bases between them. CDR1 KGHSY and CDR2 FQNENV come from the germline V gene. Filled out from reference TRBV16 and TRBJ2-2, the complete variable domain reads GEEVAQTPKHLVRGEGQKAKLYCAPIKGHSYVFWYQQVLKNEFKFLISFQNENVFDETGMPKERFSAKCLPNSPCSLEIQATKLEDSAVYFCASSVGQIHTGELFFGEGSRLTVL.

The gene calls are TRBV5-4 and TRBJ2-3, with 7 bases aligning to TRBD1. The CDR3 length is 15 residues. J gave up 5 bases and V 4 bases, and 10 bases lay outside the gene matches. In germline, CDR1 is SGHNT, CDR2 YYREEE (reference sequence). The DNA of the CDR3 is TGTGCCAGCAGCAACAGCGACAGGGTTGAAGATACGCAGTATTTT. It translates to CASSNSDRVEDTQYF.

The J gene is TRBJ1-2, the V gene TRBV6-5; a possible D gene is TRBD1 (5 bases). The CDR3 consists of 11 residues. The V gene's germline CDR1 is MNHEY and CDR2 SVGAGI. Trimming took 4 bases from V and 5 from J, leaving 5 bases between them. The CDR3 sequence is CASSSGYGYTF. The CDR3 DNA is TGTGCCAGCAGTTCAGGGTATGGCTACACCTTC.

This chain uses TRBV19 with TRBJ1-3; D gene uncertain. The CDR3 is made up of 13 amino acids. V shed 7 bases and J shed 8 bases, with 15 bases lying between them. Germline V lookup: CDR1 LNHDA, CDR2 SQIVND (reference sequence). The CDR3 reads CASMLDSGDTIYF. CDR3 coding DNA: TGTGCCAGTATGCTGGACTCCGGGGACACCATATATTTT.

This clone was detected only a few times. The rearrangement uses TRBV19 and TRBJ1-6; 7 positions match TRBD1. CDR1 LNHDA and CDR2 SQIVND come from the germline V gene (reference sequence). The ends lost 4 bases at V and 6 bases at J; junction bases unmatched: 3. CDR3 size: 14 residues. As DNA, the CDR3 is TGTGCCAGTAGTAGAAGGGACAGTAATTCACCCCTCCACTTT. It specifies CASSRRDSNSPLHF.

This CDR3 is CAISRQGEYEQYF. DNA of the CDR3: TGTGCCATCTCGCGACAGGGCGAATACGAGCAGTACTTC. The chain joins TRBV10-3 to TRBJ2-7; 7 bases agree with TRBD1. V gave up 8 bases and J gave up 4 bases; unmatched junction bases: 8. The CDR3 covers 13 residues. The germline CDR1 and CDR2 sequences are ENHRY and SYGVKD.

This sequence joins TRBV4-1 and TRBJ1-1, with no clear D. The CDR3 is 12 residues long. The germline V gene has CDR1 MGHRA and CDR2 YSYEKL. V lost 4 bases and J lost 4, with 7 bases in between. CDR3 sequence: CASSPRGTEAFF. The CDR3 bases are TGCGCCAGCAGCCCCCGGGGCACTGAAGCTTTCTTT.

The J gene is TRBJ2-1, the V gene TRBV30; the match to TRBD1 covers 7 bases. The germline V gene encodes CDR1 GTSNPN and CDR2 SVGIG (reference sequence). Germline trimming cut 3 bases from V and 8 bases from J; bases unmatched to any gene: 4. The CDR3 is made up of 12 amino acids. The CDR3 protein is CAWSDRADEQFF. CDR3 coding DNA: TGTGCCTGGAGCGACAGGGCGGATGAGCAGTTCTTC.

The count of this clone is one. V usage is TRBV6-1 and J usage is TRBJ1-5, with D unresolved. Trimming pared 1 base from V and 11 bases from J, leaving 9 bases between. CDR1 is MNHNS, CDR2 SASEGT, per germline. CDR3 size: 12 residues. CDR3 sequence (DNA): TGTGCCAGCAGTGAAGGCCCACTTGCCCAGCATTTT. Encoded protein: CASSEGPLAQHF.